This TCR beta chain was profiled in a study of human T cells and chemical hapten exposure (dated by TCRdb to the early 2020s). The study in broad terms: For sensitization, 2% DPC in acetone was applied to a 2 cm by 2 cm area of upper inner arm skin. Blood samples were taken from patients before sensitization (week 0) and then at 2, 6 and about 24 weeks after DPC sensitization. Libraries were pooled for sequencing, and variation in per-sample TCR yields was attributed mainly to small differences in library volumes within the pool. About 30 alopecia patients provided blood for TCR sequencing at one to four time points (pre-sensitization, 2, 6 and 24 weeks). The mostly female patient cohort included alopecia areata with under or over 50% scalp involvement, alopecia totalis and alopecia universalis. Peripheral blood TCR repertoire changes were tracked in vivo in alopecia patients during primary and secondary sensitization to the hapten diphenylcyclopropenone (DPC). Patch testing on the upper back used Finn chambers containing 0.01% DPC, with scoring done after 6 days according to International Contact Dermatitis Research Group standards. Throughout the study period of 20 to 30 weeks, patients also received therapeutic DPC doses to the scalp every week.

The CDR3, from cysteine to phenylalanine, totals 17 residues. The kept DNA is CDR3 alone, 51 bases in frame from the first base. CDR1 is given as SGHDT and CDR2 as YYEEEE, both from the germline V gene. Relative to germline, V is missing 1 base and J is missing 0 bases, with 5 bases of the junction outside any gene match. Overall study outcomes, separate from this receptor: All patients had alopecia, a presumed autoimmune disease, so their immune response might differ from that of healthy individuals. The number of TCRs above 1 in 1000 frequency did not change with DPC sensitization; there was no evidence of global repertoire structure alterations. Patch test score correlated positively with the number of PT1 expanded TCRs, reaching significance at thresholds 8, 16 and 32 but not at 4. Repeated subsampling changed both the strength of the expansion versus patch-test correlation and the threshold at which the correlation became significant. Expanded TCRs formed significantly more large CDR3 similarity clusters than pre-sensitization or healthy control sets, consistent with antigen-driven responses.

This clonotype was observed at least ten times. Its antigen has not been determined. There are no base qualities to consult, and no much larger clone falls within one base. The time point label of this sample denotes: patch test 2, 6 weeks after DPC sensitization. The treatment or condition tag for this specimen amounts to: therapeutic diphenylcyclopropenone sensitization with weekly scalp DPC. At each patch-test visit, blood was drawn before the patch test was applied. Patients were eligible if aged 18 to 70, diagnosed with alopecia and judged suitable for DPC therapy, and pregnant patients were excluded. Total RNA was extracted from unfractionated whole blood that had been collected in Tempus Blood RNA tubes. To prepare the library, RACE was applied. The run used a NextSeq 500. Library preparation attached unique molecular identifiers to individual cDNA molecules for quantitative, reproducible TCR counting. Each blood RNA sample was used to sequence both TCR alpha and TCR beta chains. The paper's data handling went like this. The median number of TCRs per sample was 90,000 to 100,000, ranging from about 20,000 to 690,600. The Decombinator software suite was used to annotate the V, J and CDR3 of the TCR reads. For the PS versus PT1 abundance plots, all samples were subsampled to the same number of TCRs (28,000). TCRs were defined as expanded if absent before sensitization and observed at least eight times at the 2-week time point. The public reads were quality trimmed at Q25 with fastp and then assembled into clones with MiXCR by TCRdb, keeping productive beta chains. Duplicate CDR3 protein sequences are folded into a single record with the most common DNA and genes. TCRdb assigned the V and J calls; the authors' analysis was not used. This sample comprises about 40,000 distinct CDR3 sequences, 3% to 3.5% of them detected only once. The ten largest account for approximately 6.7% of the sample.

The sequencing used whole blood, collected in connection with sensitization to the hapten diphenylcyclopropenone (DPC). The receptor chain draws on TRBV5-6 and TRBJ2-1, with 9 bases aligning to TRBD2. This clonotype was obtained from a man in his forties with alopecia areata. Some clones in this sample may be carry-over from other donors' samples. The nucleotides read TGTGCCAGCAGCTTGCTCGTTAGCGGGAGCTCCTACAATGAGCAGTTCTTC. Protein translation: CASSLLVSGSSYNEQFF.